The rows below give T cell receptor beta chains drawn from one sample of a study of blood T cells in healthy people across ages. From the 5' RACE reads, TCRdb called clonotypes with MiXCR, one entry per CDR3 protein. Here the sample spans about 1 million distinct CDR3 sequences, around 45% being singletons. The specimen sequenced was blood. These receptors were taken from an older woman in good health. Both conserved end residues are part of each CDR3. Fields, in order: J gene, D gene, clone size, V gene, CDR3 protein, CDR3 DNA. The D gene is left open where the match is weak. Only part of the rows carry a size: once, few, many, or a class if the clone is expanded.

TRBJ2-3	-	-	TRBV28	CASRRRTTDTQYF	TGTGCCAGCAGAAGGAGGACAACAGATACGCAGTATTTT
TRBJ2-3	-	few	TRBV12-3/TRBV12-4	CASSLLGPRDTQYF	TGTGCCAGCAGTTTACTGGGACCCCGGGATACGCAGTATTTT
TRBJ2-7	TRBD2	few	TRBV27	CASSLWGGSSYNEQYF	TGTGCCAGCAGTTTATGGGGCGGGAGCTCCTACAATGAGCAGTACTTC
TRBJ1-1	TRBD1	-	TRBV6-1	CASSWDRAYTEAFF	TGTGCCAGCAGTTGGGACAGGGCCTACACTGAAGCTTTCTTT
TRBJ1-6	TRBD1	-	TRBV20-1	CSARSGGTANSPLHF	TGCAGTGCTAGATCGGGCGGGACAGCCAATTCACCCCTCCACTTT
TRBJ2-1	TRBD2	few	TRBV20-1	CSARGTSGVSYNEQFF	TGCAGTGCTAGAGGGACTAGCGGAGTCTCCTACAATGAGCAGTTCTTC
TRBJ1-5	TRBD1	-	TRBV12-3/TRBV12-4	CASRGTGPGQPQHF	TGTGCCAGCAGGGGGACAGGGCCCGGGCAGCCCCAGCATTTT
TRBJ2-5	TRBD2	few	TRBV5-1	CASSRTSDRETQYF	TGCGCCAGCAGCCGGACTAGCGACAGAGAGACCCAGTACTTC
TRBJ2-1	TRBD2	-	TRBV7-8	CACLAATYNEQFF	TGTGCCTGCCTAGCGGCCACCTACAATGAGCAGTTCTTC
TRBJ2-1	TRBD1	-	TRBV12-3/TRBV12-4	CASSDPGQGTHEQFF	TGTGCCAGCAGTGATCCGGGACAGGGGACCCATGAGCAGTTCTTC
TRBJ2-5	TRBD2	-	TRBV5-1	CASTTSGSWETQYF	TGCGCCAGCACTACTAGCGGGAGTTGGGAGACCCAGTACTTC
TRBJ2-5	-	many	TRBV10-1	CASSVSGQETQYF	TGCGCCAGCAGTGTGTCAGGACAAGAGACCCAGTACTTC
TRBJ2-7	-	-	TRBV3-1	CASSQGSGPYEQYF	TGTGCCAGCAGCCAAGGGTCCGGTCCCTACGAGCAGTACTTC
TRBJ1-2	-	-	TRBV6-5	CASSIGKANYGYTF	TGTGCCAGCAGTATAGGGAAAGCTAACTATGGCTACACCTTC
TRBJ1-2	TRBD1	few	TRBV9	CASTTGANYGYTF	TGTGCCAGCACCACAGGGGCCAACTATGGCTACACCTTC
TRBJ1-1	TRBD1	few	TRBV7-2	CASSLNRDRGATEAFF	TGTGCCAGCAGCCTCAACCGGGACAGGGGTGCCACTGAAGCTTTCTTT
TRBJ2-6	-	-	TRBV7-9	CASSFGAGANVLTF	TGTGCCAGCAGCTTTGGGGCTGGGGCCAACGTCCTGACTTTC
TRBJ1-2	TRBD1	-	TRBV6-1	CASSGDRGMSYGYTF	TGTGCCAGCAGCGGGGACAGGGGGATGAGCTATGGCTACACCTTC
TRBJ1-5	-	-	TRBV30	CAWSHSAPCQPQHF	TGTGCCTGGAGTCACTCGGCACCCTGTCAGCCCCAGCATTTT
TRBJ2-7	-	few	TRBV10-2	CASSKGQGEQYF	TGCGCCAGCAGTAAGGGGCAGGGCGAGCAGTACTTC
TRBJ2-5	TRBD1	few	TRBV9	CASSGATGKFDRETQYF	TGTGCCAGCAGCGGCGCGACAGGGAAGTTCGATCGGGAGACCCAGTACTTC
TRBJ2-3	-	-	TRBV28	CASSPVRTDTQYF	TGTGCCAGCAGTCCCGTTCGCACAGATACGCAGTATTTT
TRBJ2-4	-	-	TRBV6-5	CASSYSAGGLAKNIQYF	TGTGCCAGCAGTTACTCGGCGGGCGGGCTAGCCAAAAACATTCAGTACTTC
TRBJ1-5	-	-	TRBV20-1	CSASPGISGQPQHF	TGCAGTGCTAGTCCTGGGATATCGGGTCAGCCCCAGCATTTT
TRBJ1-2	-	-	TRBV3-1	CASSRVGTKGLYGYTF	TGTGCCAGCAGCCGCGTCGGGACAAAAGGCCTCTATGGCTACACCTTC
TRBJ2-3	-	-	TRBV6-2/TRBV6-3	CASSYSAAFTDTQYF	TGTGCCAGCAGTTACTCAGCGGCTTTCACAGATACGCAGTATTTT
TRBJ1-2	-	-	TRBV12-3/TRBV12-4	CASILDRANYGCTF	-
TRBJ2-1	-	-	TRBV20-1	CSAIENEQFF	TGCAGTGCTATCGAGAATGAGCAGTTCTTC
TRBJ2-7	-	-	TRBV30	CAWSGSGTYEQYF	TGTGCCTGGAGTGGATCCGGGACCTACGAGCAGTACTTC
TRBJ2-1	TRBD1	-	TRBV7-2	CASSSRGLSYNEQFF	TGTGCCAGCAGCTCCAGGGGGCTTTCCTACAATGAGCAGTTCTTC
TRBJ1-2	-	-	TRBV28	CASSSYISDAYGYTF	TGTGCCAGCAGTTCCTACATATCGGACGCCTATGGCTACACCTTC
TRBJ2-5	-	-	TRBV28	CAASGGDRETQYF	TGTGCCGCCTCGGGCGGAGACCGAGAGACCCAGTACTTC
TRBJ2-1	-	few	TRBV28	CASSLMGATNEQFF	TGTGCCAGCAGTTTAATGGGAGCGACCAATGAGCAGTTCTTC
TRBJ2-5	-	many	TRBV24-1	CATSDLHFGGKETQYF	TGTGCCACCAGTGATTTGCACTTCGGAGGGAAAGAGACCCAGTACTTC
TRBJ1-2	-	-	TRBV5-5	CASSLADFQGNYGYTF	TGTGCCAGCAGCTTGGCCGACTTCCAGGGTAACTATGGCTACACCTTC
TRBJ1-2	TRBD1	-	TRBV4-2	CASSQVVTGDGYTF	TGTGCCAGCAGCCAAGTGGTCACAGGGGATGGCTACACCTTC
TRBJ2-1	TRBD1	-	TRBV27	CASSGTGVFNEQFF	TGTGCCAGCAGTGGGACAGGGGTATTCAATGAGCAGTTCTTC
TRBJ1-4	-	-	TRBV5-1	CASSSEATNEKLFF	TGCGCCAGCAGCTCCGAAGCAACTAATGAAAAACTGTTTTTT
TRBJ2-1	-	few	TRBV15	CATSRESAGTGEQFF	TGTGCCACCAGCAGGGAGTCGGCGGGGACTGGTGAGCAGTTCTTC
TRBJ2-3	TRBD2	-	TRBV2	CASSKRTSGRATDTQYF	TGTGCCAGCAGTAAACGGACTAGCGGGAGGGCCACAGATACGCAGTATTTT
TRBJ1-1	TRBD1	-	TRBV6-5	CASSYSKTGGPNTEAFF	TGTGCCAGCAGTTACTCCAAGACAGGGGGCCCGAACACTGAAGCTTTCTTT
TRBJ2-1	-	few	TRBV7-3	CASGNFPGVSYNEQFF	TGTGCCAGCGGAAATTTCCCAGGGGTTTCCTACAATGAGCAGTTCTTC
TRBJ2-3	TRBD2	once	TRBV5-6	CASSAWWGLAGGVDTQYF	TGTGCCAGCAGCGCTTGGTGGGGACTAGCGGGAGGGGTAGATACGCAGTATTTT
TRBJ1-1	TRBD1	once	TRBV27	CASSLSDRGRSISMNTEAFF	TGTGCCAGCAGTTTATCGGACAGGGGGCGCAGTATTAGTATGAACACTGAAGCTTTCTTT
TRBJ1-2	-	-	TRBV20-1	CSAIGQNYGYTF	TGCAGTGCGATTGGACAGAACTATGGCTACACCTTC
TRBJ2-1	TRBD2	few	TRBV20-1	CSASTSGKGSYNEQFF	TGCAGTGCTAGTACTAGCGGGAAGGGGTCCTACAATGAGCAGTTCTTC
TRBJ2-7	-	-	TRBV9	CASSPRDKTYEQYF	TGTGCCAGCAGCCCCCGGGACAAGACCTACGAGCAGTACTTC
TRBJ2-7	-	few	TRBV5-1	CASSVLSNSYEQYF	TGCGCCAGCAGCGTCCTATCCAATTCCTACGAGCAGTACTTC
TRBJ2-1	TRBD1	-	TRBV9	CASSVGAGGGSYNEQFF	TGTGCCAGCAGCGTAGGGGCAGGGGGCGGCTCCTACAATGAGCAGTTCTTC
TRBJ2-7	-	-	TRBV28	CASSLLLTGSSYEQYF	TGTGCCAGCAGTTTGTTGTTGACGGGCAGCTCCTACGAGCAGTACTTC
TRBJ1-4	-	-	TRBV20-1	CSARGRQYNEKLFF	TGCAGTGCTAGAGGCAGACAGTATAATGAAAAACTGTTTTTT
TRBJ1-2	-	few	TRBV6-2/TRBV6-3	CASSALVGEANYGYTF	TGTGCCAGCAGCGCCCTTGTGGGGGAAGCTAACTATGGCTACACCTTC
TRBJ1-5	-	once	TRBV7-8	CASSLGGWGTRGQPQHF	TGTGCCAGCAGCTTAGGAGGATGGGGGACACGAGGTCAGCCCCAGCATTTT
TRBJ2-5	-	many	TRBV6-4	CASSAETQYF	TGTGCCAGCAGTGCAGAGACCCAGTACTTC
TRBJ2-7	TRBD2	-	TRBV13	CASSLAGTSGRTYEQYF	TGTGCCAGCAGCTTAGCCGGGACTAGCGGGAGGACCTACGAGCAGTACTTC
TRBJ2-7	TRBD1	many	TRBV5-1	CASSPGGNYEQYF	TGTGCCAGCTCGCCAGGGGGTAACTACGAGCAGTACTTC
TRBJ2-7	-	-	TRBV10-3	CAISEGLGTTYNEQYF	TGTGCCATCAGTGAGGGGCTCGGGACGACATACAATGAGCAGTACTTC